This TCR beta chain was retrieved from a study of T cells after yellow fever vaccination. Points from the study as a whole: CD4 and CD8 compartments shared a small share of clonotypes. The booster response re-showed most primary clones: around 95% CD4, 88% CD8. On re-exposure, the response was weaker but peaked faster, at day 5 versus 15.

Concerning this clonotype itself: What it recognizes is unknown.

Researchers made TCR cDNA using 5'RACE template switching, and this step added a universal primer site and UMIs. In TCRdb, the 5' RACE reads were re-called with MiXCR into one record per CDR3 protein. This table has hundreds of thousands of distinct CDR3 sequences, about 13% appearing once. Here the sequenced sample was PBMCs, taken on the day of the yellow fever booster vaccination. The sequence came from a man aged 25 to 40 who received the YFV17D yellow fever vaccine.

CDR3 sequence: CASSWDSSSYEQYF. The CDR3 DNA sequence: TGCGCCAGCAGCTGGGACAGTAGCTCCTACGAGCAGTACTTC. The rearrangement joins TRBV5-1 to TRBJ2-7; 7 bases match TRBD1. V shed 3 bases, J shed 0 bases, and the junction held 3 bases outside the gene matches. The V gene's germline CDR1 is SGHRS and CDR2 YFSETQ. The CDR3 has 14 residues.